The subject of this entry is one T cell receptor (beta chain). V was clipped by 4 bases and J by 2 bases; unmatched bases: 5. The CDR3 sequence is 15 residues long. Germline V gives CDR1 LGHNA, CDR2 YSLEER. This entry comes from a study of blood T cell repertoires in COVID-19. Study context: The United States, Italy and Spain were the sources of the acute and convalescent COVID-19 samples.

Source study methods: Scientists estimated how many nucleated cells there were by amplifying reference gene primers. Assay used: immunoSEQ multiplex PCR; TCRdb lists only in-frame clones, some missing. V, J and clone size reflect that table, while D and trimming were determined from the DNA. The data contain around 190,000 clones, 86% of them singletons. The chain employs TRBV4-3 and TRBJ1-3; 7 nucleotides line up with TRBD1. This clonotype was sampled from a man aged 40-55 years with acute COVID-19. Sequencing was performed on PBMCs or T cells enriched from blood (not recorded which). The CDR3 sequence: CASSRGTVTGNTIYF. In nucleotides, the CDR3 is TGCGCCAGCAGCCGCGGGACAGTTACTGGAAACACCATATATTTT.